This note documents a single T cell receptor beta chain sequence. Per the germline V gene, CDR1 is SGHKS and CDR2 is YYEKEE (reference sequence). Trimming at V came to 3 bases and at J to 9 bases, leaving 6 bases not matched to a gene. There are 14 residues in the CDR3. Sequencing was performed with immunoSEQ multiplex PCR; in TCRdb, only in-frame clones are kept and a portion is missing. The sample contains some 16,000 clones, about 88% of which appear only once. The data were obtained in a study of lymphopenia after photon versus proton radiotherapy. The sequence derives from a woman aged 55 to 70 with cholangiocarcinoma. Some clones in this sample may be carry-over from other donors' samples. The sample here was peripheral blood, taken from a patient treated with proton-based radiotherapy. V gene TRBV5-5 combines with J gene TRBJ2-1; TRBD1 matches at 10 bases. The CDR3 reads CASSSPTGGSEQFF. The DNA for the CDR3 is TGTGCCAGCAGCTCTCCGACAGGGGGCAGTGAGCAGTTCTTC.